This T cell receptor beta chain is drawn from a study of blood T cell repertoires in COVID-19 (TCRdb year 2020). At the level of the whole study: Collaborator samples came from the United States, Italy and Spain and covered acute and convalescent phases of COVID-19. HLA class I and class II types, where available, came from metadata supplied by the sample provider rather than from assay-based typing. Deeply sampled blood TCRbeta repertoires from subjects exposed to, actively infected with, or recovered from COVID-19 were included in the dataset. The samples were drawn from the first 160 participants of the ongoing ImmuneRACE study and from more than 1,000 subjects provided by 6 global collaborators. The sample metadata nearly always contained a de-identified subject ID, COVID-19 status, age in years and sex. A freely available public database, intended as a resource for researchers studying the immune response to SARS-CoV-2, is where the repertoires were released. The prospective study material was composed of cDNA or gDNA derived from T cells, B-cell-depleted T cells, or PBMCs.

Broad study findings and their caveats: How much clinical and demographic metadata was included differed by source and by participant, and the metadata was provided uncurated.

The V end loses 0 bases and the J end loses 9 bases, and a stretch of 11 bases separates them. The CDR3 holds 14 amino acids from the cysteine to the phenylalanine. Only CDR3 DNA is held: 42 bases, read in frame from base 1. CDR1 is given as KGHDR and CDR2 as SFDVKD, both from the germline V gene. The immunoSEQ Assay, a bias-controlled multiplex PCR, was used to amplify TCRbeta CDR3 regions from genomic DNA. The study's processing was this. The number of nucleated cells in each sample was estimated by amplification of reference gene primers within the assay. Sequence reads were collapsed and filtered to measure the absolute abundance of every unique TCRbeta CDR3 rearrangement. For each sample, productive Simpson clonality was calculated as the square root of Simpson's diversity index over productive rearrangements. In TCRdb, the immuneACCESS table is reduced to in-frame sequences with V and J assigned. These tables do not hold every clone; where another copy was compared, an unresolved V gene accounts for under half, and the others remain unexplained. V and J calls plus clone size are reproduced from that table; the DNA served to infer D and trimming. The sample table contains around 170,000 clones; only one count was recorded for about 86% of them. The top ten constitute about 7.3% of the sample.

In regard to this clone: Its antigen is not yet known. No base quality information exists; no much larger clone differs at one position.

Each collaborating institution followed its own protocols to collect whole blood in K2EDTA tubes. For TCRbeta analysis, collaborators shipped samples in one of three forms: frozen whole blood, isolated PBMCs, or DNA extracted from either of those sample types. The sequence joins TRBV24-1 to TRBJ2-1, with TRBD1 tentatively as D gene (5 bases match). Material for sequencing was peripheral blood. The sequence was obtained from a man aged 45 to 65 with active or convalescent COVID-19. CDR3 sequence: CATSDLAGFREQFF. The bases are TGTGCCACCAGTGATTTGGCAGGGTTCCGTGAGCAGTTCTTC.